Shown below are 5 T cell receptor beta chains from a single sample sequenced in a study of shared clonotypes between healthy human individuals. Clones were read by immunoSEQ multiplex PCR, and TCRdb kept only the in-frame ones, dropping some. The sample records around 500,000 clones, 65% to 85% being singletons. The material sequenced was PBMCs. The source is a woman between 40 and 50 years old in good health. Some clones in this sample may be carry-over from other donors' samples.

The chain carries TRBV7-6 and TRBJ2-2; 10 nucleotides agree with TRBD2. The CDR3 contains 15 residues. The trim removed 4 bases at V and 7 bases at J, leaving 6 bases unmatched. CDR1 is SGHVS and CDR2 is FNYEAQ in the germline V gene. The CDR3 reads CASSSVQREGGELFF. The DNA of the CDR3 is TGTGCCAGCAGCTCTGTCCAGCGGGAGGGCGGGGAGCTGTTTTTT.

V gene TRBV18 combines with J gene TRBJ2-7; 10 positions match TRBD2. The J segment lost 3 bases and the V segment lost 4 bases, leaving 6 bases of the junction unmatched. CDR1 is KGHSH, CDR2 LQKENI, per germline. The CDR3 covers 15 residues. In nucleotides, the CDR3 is TGTGCCAGCTCACTATGGACTAGCGGAGACTACGAGCAGTACTTC. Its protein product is CASSLWTSGDYEQYF.

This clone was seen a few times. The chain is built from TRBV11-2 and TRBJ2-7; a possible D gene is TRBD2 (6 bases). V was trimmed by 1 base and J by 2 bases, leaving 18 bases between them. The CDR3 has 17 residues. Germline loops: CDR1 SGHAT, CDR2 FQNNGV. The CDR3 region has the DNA TGTGCCAGCAGCTTAGTTGCGAGGGCGGGAAGAACCTACGAGCAGTACTTC. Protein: CASSLVARAGRTYEQYF.

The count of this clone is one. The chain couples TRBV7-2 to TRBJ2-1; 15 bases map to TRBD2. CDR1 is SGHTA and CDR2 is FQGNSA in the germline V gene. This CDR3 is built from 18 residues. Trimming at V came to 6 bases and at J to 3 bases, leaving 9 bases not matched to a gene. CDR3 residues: CASRSPGLAGGGYNEQFF. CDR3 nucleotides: TGTGCCAGCAGATCACCGGGACTAGCGGGAGGCGGCTACAATGAGCAGTTCTTC.

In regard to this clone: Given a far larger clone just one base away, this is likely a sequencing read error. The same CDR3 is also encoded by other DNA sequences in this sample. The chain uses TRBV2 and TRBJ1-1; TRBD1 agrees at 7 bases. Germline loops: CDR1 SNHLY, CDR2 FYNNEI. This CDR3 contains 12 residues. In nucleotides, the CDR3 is TGTGCCAGCAGTGGAGGGGGCACTGAAGCCTTCTTT. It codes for CASSGGGTEAFF.